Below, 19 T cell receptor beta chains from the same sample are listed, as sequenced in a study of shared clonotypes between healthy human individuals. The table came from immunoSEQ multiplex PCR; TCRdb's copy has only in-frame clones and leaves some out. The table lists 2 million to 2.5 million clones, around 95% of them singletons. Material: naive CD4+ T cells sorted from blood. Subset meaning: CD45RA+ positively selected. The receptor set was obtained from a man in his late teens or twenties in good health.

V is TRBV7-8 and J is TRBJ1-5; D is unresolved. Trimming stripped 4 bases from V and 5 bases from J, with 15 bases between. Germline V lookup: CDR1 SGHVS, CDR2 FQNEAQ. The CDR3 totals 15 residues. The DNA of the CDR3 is TGTGCCAGCAGCTCTGGGTGGCTCGAGGATCAGCCCCAGCATTTT. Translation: CASSSGWLEDQPQHF.

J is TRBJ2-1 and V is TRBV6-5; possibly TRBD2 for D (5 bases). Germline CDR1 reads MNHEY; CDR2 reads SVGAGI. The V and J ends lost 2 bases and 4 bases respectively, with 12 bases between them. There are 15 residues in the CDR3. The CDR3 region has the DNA TGTGCCAGCAGTTACCTAGCACCAGCGTACAATGAGCAGTTCTTC. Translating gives CASSYLAPAYNEQFF.

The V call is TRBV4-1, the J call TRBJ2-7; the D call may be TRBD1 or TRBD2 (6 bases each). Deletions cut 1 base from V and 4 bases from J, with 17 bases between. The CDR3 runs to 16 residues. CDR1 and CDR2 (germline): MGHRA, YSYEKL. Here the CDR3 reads CASSQGGSGAHYEQYF. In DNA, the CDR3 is TGCGCCAGCAGCCAAGGGGGATCGGGGGCGCATTACGAGCAGTACTTC.

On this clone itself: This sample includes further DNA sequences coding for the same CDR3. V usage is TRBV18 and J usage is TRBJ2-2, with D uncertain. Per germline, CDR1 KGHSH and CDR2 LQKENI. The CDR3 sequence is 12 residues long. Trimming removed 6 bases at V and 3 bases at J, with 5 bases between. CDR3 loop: CASSPDTGELFF. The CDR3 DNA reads TGTGCCAGCTCCCCAGACACCGGGGAGCTGTTTTTT.

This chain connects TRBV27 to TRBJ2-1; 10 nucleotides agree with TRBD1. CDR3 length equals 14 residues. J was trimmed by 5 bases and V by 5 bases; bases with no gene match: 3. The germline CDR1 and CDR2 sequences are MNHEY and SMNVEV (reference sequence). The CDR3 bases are TGTGCCAGCAGTCCCGGGACAGGGGACAATGAGCAGTTCTTC. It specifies CASSPGTGDNEQFF.

CDR3 DNA sequence: TGCGCCAGCAGCTACTCCGGGATTCAAGAGACCCAGTACTTC. This translates into CASSYSGIQETQYF. The chain carries TRBV10-1 and TRBJ2-5; D is possibly TRBD2 (5 bases). CDR3 size: 14 residues. The V end lost 6 bases, the J end lost 2 bases, and 13 bases lay between the germline ends. Per the germline V gene, CDR1 is WNHNN and CDR2 is SYGVQD (reference sequence).

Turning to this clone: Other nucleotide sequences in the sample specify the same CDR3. The CDR3: CASSPGGGETQYF. CDR3 coding DNA: TGTGCCAGCTCACCAGGGGGAGGAGAGACCCAGTACTTC. This sequence joins TRBV18 and TRBJ2-5; weak D call: TRBD2 (6 bases). Per the germline V gene, CDR1 is KGHSH and CDR2 is LQKENI. The CDR3 sequence is 13 residues long. V lost 2 bases to trimming and J lost 4 bases, with 8 bases between them.

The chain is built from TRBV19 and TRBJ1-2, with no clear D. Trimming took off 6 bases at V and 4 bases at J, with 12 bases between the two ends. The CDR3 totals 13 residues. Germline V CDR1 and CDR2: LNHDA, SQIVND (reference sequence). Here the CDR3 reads CASRKGGSYGYTF. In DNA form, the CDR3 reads TGTGCCAGTAGAAAAGGAGGGAGCTATGGCTACACCTTC.

In DNA form, the CDR3 reads TGTGCCAGCAGCGCCCGGGAGGGGGCTAATGAAAAACTGTTTTTT. It translates to CASSAREGANEKLFF. This rearrangement joins TRBV9 to TRBJ1-4; tentative D call: TRBD1 (6 bases). V lost 3 bases to trimming and J lost 3 bases, with 12 bases between them. Germline V gives CDR1 SGDLS, CDR2 YYNGEE. The CDR3 is made up of 15 amino acids. The full variable domain, with the rest looked up from reference TRBV9 and TRBJ1-4, is DSGVTQTPKHLITATGQRVTLRCSPRSGDLSVYWYQQSLDQGLQFLIQYYNGEERAKGNILERFSAQQFPDLHSELNLSSLELGDSALYFCASSAREGANEKLFFGSGTQLSVL.

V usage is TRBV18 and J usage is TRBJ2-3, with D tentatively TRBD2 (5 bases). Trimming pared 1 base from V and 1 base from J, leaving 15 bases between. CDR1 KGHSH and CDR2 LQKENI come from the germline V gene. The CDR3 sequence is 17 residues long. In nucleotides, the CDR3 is TGTGCCAGCTCACCACGGGTTCTTTACGGGGGCACAGATACGCAGTATTTT. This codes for CASSPRVLYGGTDTQYF.

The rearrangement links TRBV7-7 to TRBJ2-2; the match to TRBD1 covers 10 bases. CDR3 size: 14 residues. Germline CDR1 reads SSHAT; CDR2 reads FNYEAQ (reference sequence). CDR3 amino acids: CASARDRGAGELFF. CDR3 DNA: TGTGCTAGCGCCCGGGACAGGGGAGCCGGGGAGCTGTTTTTT.

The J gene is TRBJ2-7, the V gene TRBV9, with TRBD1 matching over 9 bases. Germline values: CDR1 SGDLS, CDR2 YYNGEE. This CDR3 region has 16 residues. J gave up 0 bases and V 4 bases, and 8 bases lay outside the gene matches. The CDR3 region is CASSQAGTGNSYEQYF. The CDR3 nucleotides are TGTGCCAGCAGCCAGGCCGGGACAGGGAACTCCTACGAGCAGTACTTC.

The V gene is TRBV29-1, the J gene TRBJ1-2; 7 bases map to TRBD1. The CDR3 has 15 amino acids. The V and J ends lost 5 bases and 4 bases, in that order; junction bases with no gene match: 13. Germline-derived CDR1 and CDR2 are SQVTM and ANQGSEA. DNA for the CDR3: TGCAGCGTTCATAATGAAGGGGGCACGGTCTATGGCTACACCTTC. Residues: CSVHNEGGTVYGYTF.

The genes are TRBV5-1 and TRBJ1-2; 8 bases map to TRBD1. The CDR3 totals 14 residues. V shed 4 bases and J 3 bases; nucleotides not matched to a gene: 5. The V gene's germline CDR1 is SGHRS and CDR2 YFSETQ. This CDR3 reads CASSMTGDDYGYTF. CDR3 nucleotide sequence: TGCGCCAGCAGCATGACAGGGGACGACTATGGCTACACCTTC.

The CDR3 coding sequence is TGTGCCAGCAGCTCCGGACAGGGTAGACCCCTCCACTTT. Its protein is CASSSGQGRPLHF. The chain joins TRBV7-9 to TRBJ1-6; 8 bases line up with TRBD1. V dropped 4 bases and J dropped 12; count of bases not matched to a gene: 5. The CDR3 runs 13 residues. Germline V gives CDR1 SEHNR, CDR2 FQNEAQ (reference sequence).

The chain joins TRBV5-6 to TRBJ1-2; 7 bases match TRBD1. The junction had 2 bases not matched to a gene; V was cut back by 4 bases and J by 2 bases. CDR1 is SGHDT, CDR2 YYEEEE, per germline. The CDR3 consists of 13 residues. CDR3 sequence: CASSRDSNYGYTF. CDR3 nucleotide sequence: TGTGCCAGCAGCCGGGACAGCAACTATGGCTACACCTTC.

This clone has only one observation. The CDR3 here is CASSLDSYNSPLHF. Written as DNA, the CDR3 is TGTGCCAGCAGTTTAGACAGCTATAATTCACCCCTCCACTTT. The rearrangement joins TRBV28 to TRBJ1-6; maybe TRBD1 (5 bases). This CDR3 has 14 amino acids. The germline V and J ends were trimmed by 2 bases and 3 bases, with 5 bases remaining between them. Germline loops: CDR1 MDHEN, CDR2 SYDVKM.

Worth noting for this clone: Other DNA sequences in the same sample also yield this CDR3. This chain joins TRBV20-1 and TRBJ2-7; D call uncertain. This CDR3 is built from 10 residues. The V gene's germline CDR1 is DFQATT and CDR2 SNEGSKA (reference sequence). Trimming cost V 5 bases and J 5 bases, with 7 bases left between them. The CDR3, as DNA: TGCAGTGCTCGGAAAGACGAGCAGTACTTC. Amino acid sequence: CSARKDEQYF.

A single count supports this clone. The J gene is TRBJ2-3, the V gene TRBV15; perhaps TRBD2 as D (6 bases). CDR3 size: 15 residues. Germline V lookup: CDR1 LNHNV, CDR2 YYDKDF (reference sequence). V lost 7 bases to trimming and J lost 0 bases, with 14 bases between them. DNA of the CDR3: TGTGCCACCACTCTCCTCGCGGGGAGCACAGATACGCAGTATTTT. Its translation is CATTLLAGSTDTQYF.